This is a list of T cell receptor beta chains from one sample in a study of T cell responses to AZD1222 COVID-19 vaccine. The assay was immunoSEQ multiplex PCR, and TCRdb's table has in-frame clones only and misses some. Altogether fewer than 120,000 clones are present, 85% to 90% being singletons, with the ten largest covering 15%. Source: peripheral blood, taken 28 days after the second AZD1222 dose. These TCRs come from an adult who received the AZD1222 COVID-19 vaccine. Both conserved end residues are part of each CDR3. The D gene is left open where the match is weak. The listing skips clone size in some rows; elsewhere it reads once, few, many or a size class.

j_call,d_call,cdr3_length,v_call,clone_size,cdr3_nt,cdr3_aa
TRBJ1-1,.,14,TRBV5-1,.,TGCGCCAGCAGCTTGTCTCGGGCAGGGAATGAAGCTTTCTTT,CASSLSRAGNEAFF
TRBJ2-1,.,11,TRBV27,.,TGTGCCAGCAGTAGTAGCCTTGAGCAGTTCTTC,CASSSSLEQFF
TRBJ2-3,TRBD1,15,TRBV6-5,.,TGTGCCAGCAGACCAGGACAGGGGTACACAGATACGCAGTATTTT,CASRPGQGYTDTQYF
TRBJ1-6,.,15,TRBV4-1,.,TGCGCCAGCAGCAGGGCTGTAGGAGAAAATTCACCCCTCCACTTT,CASSRAVGENSPLHF
TRBJ1-2,.,13,TRBV6-1,.,TGTGCCAGCAGTGAAGCGGGTTTCTATGGCTACACCTTC,CASSEAGFYGYTF
TRBJ1-5,.,13,TRBV5-4,.,TGTGCCAGCAGCTTGTGGGGTGCTCAGCCCCAGCATTTT,CASSLWGAQPQHF
TRBJ2-5,TRBD1,16,TRBV19,.,TGTGCCAGTAGTCTCGGGACAGGGGGCTTCGGGGAGACCCAGTACTTC,CASSLGTGGFGETQYF
TRBJ2-1,TRBD2,13,TRBV4-2,once,TGTGCCAGCAGCCAAGATAATTACGGGAGGGCCGTCTTC,CASSQDNYGRAVF
TRBJ2-1,TRBD2,13,TRBV7-9,once,TGTGCCAGCAGCCGGGGGGCCTACAATGAGCAGTTCTTC,CASSRGAYNEQFF
TRBJ2-1,.,14,TRBV5-4,.,TGTGCCAGTCCGGGCCCCGGGCCCGCAGGTGAGCAGTTCTTC,CASPGPGPAGEQFF
TRBJ2-5,.,11,TRBV3-1/TRBV3-2,.,TGTGCCAGCAGCTCTTTTGAGACCCAGTACTTC,CASSSFETQYF
TRBJ1-5,.,13,TRBV30,.,TGTGCCTTTCGGACAGCGCACAATCAGCCCCAGCATTTT,CAFRTAHNQPQHF
TRBJ1-2,.,14,TRBV11-2,.,TGTGCCAGCAGCTTAGTCGGCAGAGCTTATGGCTACACCTTC,CASSLVGRAYGYTF
TRBJ1-3,.,14,TRBV7-9,.,TGTGCCAGCAGCTTAGCGTCCTTTCGAAACACCATATATTTT,CASSLASFRNTIYF
TRBJ1-4,.,14,TRBV15,.,TGTGCCACCAGCAGTGACAGGATCGGTGAAAAACTGTTTTTT,CATSSDRIGEKLFF
TRBJ2-5,.,14,TRBV7-8,.,TGTGCCAGCAGCCTAAGGACAGCCCAAGAGACCCAGTACTTC,CASSLRTAQETQYF
TRBJ1-2,.,15,TRBV5-4,.,TGTGCCAGCAGCTATAATGGACAGACCTACTATGGCTACACCTTC,CASSYNGQTYYGYTF
TRBJ1-4,.,11,TRBV5-1,.,TGCGCCACCCCGCTTGGGGAAAAACTGTTTTTT,CATPLGEKLFF
TRBJ1-2,.,11,TRBV20-1,many,TGCAGATCGGACAGTTACTATGGCTACACCTTC,CRSDSYYGYTF
TRBJ1-2,.,14,TRBV18,.,TGTGCCAGCTCACCCGGGCGACAGAACTATGGCTACACCTTC,CASSPGRQNYGYTF
TRBJ2-1,.,13,TRBV5-8,.,TGTGCCAGCAGCTCCTGGGGCGTCAATGAGCAGTTCTTC,CASSSWGVNEQFF
TRBJ2-1,TRBD2,17,TRBV7-8,.,TGTGCCAGCAGCTTAGCGGGACTAGCGGGGACCTACAATGAGCAGTTCTTC,CASSLAGLAGTYNEQFF
TRBJ1-3,.,15,TRBV11-3,once,TGTGCCAGCAGCTTCGGTTTTACAGCAGGAAACACCATATATTTT,CASSFGFTAGNTIYF
TRBJ2-7,TRBD1,15,TRBV7-9,.,TGTGCCAGCAGCTACCCGGGACAGGGTGTCTACGAGCAGTACTTC,CASSYPGQGVYEQYF
TRBJ2-1,TRBD2,14,TRBV18,.,TGTGCCAGCCGCCGGGACTACCCACGGGGTGAGCAGTTCTTC,CASRRDYPRGEQFF
TRBJ1-3,TRBD1,19,TRBV15,.,TGTGCCACCAGCAGAGATAGGCGGGACAGCGTTTTGGCTGGAAACACCATATATTTT,CATSRDRRDSVLAGNTIYF
TRBJ1-5,.,12,TRBV3-1/TRBV3-2,.,TGTGCCAGCAGCCAAGTTGGGCAGCCCCAGCATTTT,CASSQVGQPQHF
TRBJ1-6,.,14,TRBV5-1,.,TGCGCCAGCAGCTTGGTTCCCACGAATTCACCCCTCCACTTT,CASSLVPTNSPLHF
TRBJ2-3,.,14,TRBV3-1/TRBV3-2,.,TGTGCCAGCAGCCAAGGAGTCGGACCCTATACGCAGTATTTT,CASSQGVGPYTQYF
TRBJ1-2,TRBD1,15,TRBV3-1/TRBV3-2,.,TGTGCCAGCAGCCAAGTCCCACAGGGGGCGTTTGGCTACACCTTC,CASSQVPQGAFGYTF
TRBJ2-7,.,11,TRBV7-6,.,TGTGCCAGCAGCTTAGCGCTGGCGGTGAGCTTC,CASSLALAVSF
TRBJ2-1,.,18,TRBV21-1,few,TGTGCCAGCAGCAAATACCGGGAGGTAGCGGGAGTCCAAAATGAGCAGTTCTTC,CASSKYREVAGVQNEQFF
TRBJ1-1,.,14,TRBV3-1/TRBV3-2,.,TGTGCCAGCAGCCAGGGAGGGGGGAACACTGAAGCTTTCTTT,CASSQGGGNTEAFF
TRBJ1-5,.,14,TRBV19,.,TGTGCCAGTAGTATTCCCCCCTCGGAGCAGCCCCAGCATTTT,CASSIPPSEQPQHF
TRBJ2-6,.,15,TRBV7-3,.,TGTGCCAGCAGCCTAACAGGGACTGGGGCCAACGTCCTGACTTTC,CASSLTGTGANVLTF
TRBJ1-1,.,14,TRBV19,.,TGTGCCAGTAGGGAACAGGGACTGAGGACTGAAGCTTTCTTT,CASREQGLRTEAFF
TRBJ2-3,.,17,TRBV11-2,.,TGTGCCAGCAGCTTAGAATATGGAACCCCTAGCACAGATACGCAGTATTTT,CASSLEYGTPSTDTQYF
TRBJ1-5,TRBD1,15,TRBV20-1,few,TGCAGTGCTAGTGCTGGACAGGGCCTCAATCAGCCCCAGCATTTT,CSASAGQGLNQPQHF
TRBJ1-4,TRBD1,16,TRBV7-9,.,TGTGCCAGCAGCTCCAGGACAGGTCGAACTAATGAAAAACTGTTTTTT,CASSSRTGRTNEKLFF
TRBJ1-1,TRBD1,14,TRBV5-4,.,TGTGCCAGCAGCATTCAGACAGGGCCGGCTGAAGCTTTCTTT,CASSIQTGPAEAFF
TRBJ2-3,TRBD2,17,TRBV3-1/TRBV3-2,.,TGTGCCAGCAGACGCTCCGCTAGCGGCCCCTGGGCAGATACGCAGTATTTT,CASRRSASGPWADTQYF
TRBJ2-4,TRBD1,16,TRBV11-3,.,TGTGCCAGCAGCCTCGGACAGGATTTTGGCAAAAACATTCAGTACTTC,CASSLGQDFGKNIQYF
TRBJ1-1,.,14,TRBV18,.,TGTGCCAGCTCACCACCGACAGGCCAACCTGAAGCTTTCTTT,CASSPPTGQPEAFF
TRBJ2-1,TRBD2,12,TRBV3-1/TRBV3-2,.,TGTGCCAGCAGCCGAGGACTAGATGAGCAGTTCTTC,CASSRGLDEQFF
TRBJ1-2,.,15,TRBV10-3,.,TGTGCCATCAGTGAGAACCAGGTCTCGGCATATGGCTACACCTTC,CAISENQVSAYGYTF
TRBJ2-5,TRBD2,14,TRBV30,.,TGTGCCTGGACGTGGACTAGCGGCAAAGAGACCCAGTACTTC,CAWTWTSGKETQYF
TRBJ2-7,.,12,TRBV7-8,.,TGTGCCAGCAGCCACGCGGCTTACGAGCAGTACTTC,CASSHAAYEQYF
TRBJ2-7,.,13,TRBV5-6,.,TGTGCCAGCAGCTGGGGGGGCGGAGACGAGCAGTACTTC,CASSWGGGDEQYF
TRBJ1-5,.,13,TRBV19,.,TGTGCCAGTACAAGGGTCAGCGATCAGCCCCAGCATTTT,CASTRVSDQPQHF
TRBJ2-1,.,14,TRBV10-1,.,TGCGCCAGCAGAACAGGGCTCTCCTACAATGAGCAGTTCTTC,CASRTGLSYNEQFF
TRBJ1-6,TRBD1,18,TRBV5-1,.,TGCGCCAGCAGCCCAGGGCAGGGGGCAAGCTCCTATAATTCACCCCTCCACTTT,CASSPGQGASSYNSPLHF